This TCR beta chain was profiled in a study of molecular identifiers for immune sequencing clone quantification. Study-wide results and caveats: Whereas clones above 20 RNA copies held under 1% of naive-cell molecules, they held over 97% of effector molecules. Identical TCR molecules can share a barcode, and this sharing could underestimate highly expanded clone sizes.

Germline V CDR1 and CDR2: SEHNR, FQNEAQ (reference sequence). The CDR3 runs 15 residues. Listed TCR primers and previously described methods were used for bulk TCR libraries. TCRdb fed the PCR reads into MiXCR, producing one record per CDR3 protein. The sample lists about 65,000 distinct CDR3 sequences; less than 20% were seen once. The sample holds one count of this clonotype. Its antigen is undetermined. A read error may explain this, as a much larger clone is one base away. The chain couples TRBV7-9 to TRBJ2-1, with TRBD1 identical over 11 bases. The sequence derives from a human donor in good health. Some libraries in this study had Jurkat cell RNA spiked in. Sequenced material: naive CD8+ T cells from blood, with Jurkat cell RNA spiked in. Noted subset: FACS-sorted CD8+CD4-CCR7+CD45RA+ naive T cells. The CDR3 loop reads CAGSSGQGAYNEQFF. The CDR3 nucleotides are TGTGCCGGCAGCTCGGGACAGGGGGCCTACAATGAGCAGTTCTTC.